This T cell receptor (beta chain) was sequenced in a study of CD8+CD57+ T cells in acquired aplastic anemia (dated by TCRdb to 2016 to 2019). About the full investigation: A mean of about 3 ug of DNA, ranging from roughly 0.19 to 30 ug, was extracted from sorted CD4+ and CD8+ cells. General conclusions and limits of the study: Twenty-nine CD8+ CDR3 sequences were found in both patients and controls but appeared to be highly expressed in patients and within the immunodominant clones of the patients. Between patients and healthy controls, no significant difference in CD8+ Simpson's diversity was found (P=0.060).

Genomic DNA was used as template for profiling of TCR beta VDJ combinations and CDR3 sequences. An Illumina HiSeq 2000 was the platform used for TCR repertoire sequencing. The authors' pipeline ran thus. TRBV/TRBJ rearrangement plots, CDR3 size and DJ length profiles, and Simpson's diversity index were used to evaluate the repertoires. Whichever DNA sequence was most abundant in the deep sequencing data was defined as the immunodominant clone. CDR3 amino acid sequences were screened for sharing across subjects and compared with published repertoires and the VDJdb database. TCRdb trimmed the raw reads at Q25, called clones with MiXCR and kept productive beta chains. Each CDR3 protein gets just one entry, which takes the most common genes and DNA from the rows behind it. It is TCRdb's table, rather than the study itself, that gives the V and J calls and clone size. This sample holds a few hundred thousand distinct CDR3 sequences; about 56% were observed only once. Less than 10% of the sample is taken by the ten largest.

For this clonotype: What antigen it recognizes has not been identified. Base-call qualities are not available, and no considerably larger clone is one nucleotide away.

TCR repertoires of sorted CD4+ and CD8+ blood T cells from severe aplastic anemia patients and healthy subjects were deep-sequenced in the study. Ficoll-Paque density gradient centrifugation was used to isolate peripheral blood mononuclear cells. Before DNA extraction, CD4+ and CD8+ T cells were sorted with FACS or magnetic beads. The sample consisted of sorted CD4+, CD8+, or CD8+CD57+ T cells (not recorded which) from PBMCs. The clonotype originates from a human donor with severe aplastic anemia or a healthy control (not recorded which).

CDR3 sequence: CASSEASGLTSYEQYF. The base sequence is TGCGCCAGCAGTGAGGCTAGCGGGCTCACCTCCTACGAGCAGTACTTC. The V and J segments used are TRBV10-2 and TRBJ2-7; TRBD2 aligns with 8 central bases. V trim: 2 bases; J trim: 0 bases; unmatched bases: 6. The cysteine opens and the phenylalanine closes a CDR3 of 16 amino acids. Just CDR3 DNA is preserved here, 48 bases in frame from base 1. From the germline V gene, CDR1 is WSHSY and CDR2 is SAAADI.